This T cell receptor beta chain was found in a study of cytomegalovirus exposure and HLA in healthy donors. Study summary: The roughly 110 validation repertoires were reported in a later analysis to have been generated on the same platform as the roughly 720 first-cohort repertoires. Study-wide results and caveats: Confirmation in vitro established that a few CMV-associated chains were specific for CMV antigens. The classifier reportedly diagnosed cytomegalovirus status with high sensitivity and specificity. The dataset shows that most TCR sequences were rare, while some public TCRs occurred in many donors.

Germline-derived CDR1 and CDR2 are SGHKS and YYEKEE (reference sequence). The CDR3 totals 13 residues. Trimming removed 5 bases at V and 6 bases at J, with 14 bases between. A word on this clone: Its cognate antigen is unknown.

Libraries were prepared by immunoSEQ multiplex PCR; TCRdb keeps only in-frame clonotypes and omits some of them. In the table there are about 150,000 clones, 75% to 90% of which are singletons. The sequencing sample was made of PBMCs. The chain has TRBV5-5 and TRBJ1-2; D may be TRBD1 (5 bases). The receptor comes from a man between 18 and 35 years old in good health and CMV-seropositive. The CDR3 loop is CASRTQEFDGYTF. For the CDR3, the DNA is TGTGCCAGCAGAACACAGGAATTTGATGGCTACACCTTC.